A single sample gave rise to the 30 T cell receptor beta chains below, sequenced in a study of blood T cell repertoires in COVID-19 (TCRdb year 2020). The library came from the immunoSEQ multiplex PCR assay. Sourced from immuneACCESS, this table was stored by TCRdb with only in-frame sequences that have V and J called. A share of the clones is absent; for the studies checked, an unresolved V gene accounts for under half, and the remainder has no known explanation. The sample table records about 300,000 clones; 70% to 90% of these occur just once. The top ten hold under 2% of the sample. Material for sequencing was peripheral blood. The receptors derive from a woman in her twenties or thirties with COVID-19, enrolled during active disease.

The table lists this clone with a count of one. CDR3 loop: CASGPRLRTDTQYF. The CDR3 DNA reads as TGTGCCAGCGGTCCACGGCTGAGGACAGATACGCAGTATTTT. This chain connects TRBV7-2 to TRBJ2-3; D remains ambiguous. The V end lost 8 bases, the J end lost 3 bases, and 15 bases lay between the germline ends. The CDR3 consists of 14 residues. Germline values: CDR1 SGHTA, CDR2 FQGNSA.

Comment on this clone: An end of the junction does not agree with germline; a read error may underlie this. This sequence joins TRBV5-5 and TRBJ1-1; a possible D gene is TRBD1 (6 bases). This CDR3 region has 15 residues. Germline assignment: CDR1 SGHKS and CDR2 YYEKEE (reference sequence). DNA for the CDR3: TGTGCCAGCAGGTTGGGGGCCAGGGCCGACCGCGAAGCTTTCTTT. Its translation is CASRLGARADREAFF.

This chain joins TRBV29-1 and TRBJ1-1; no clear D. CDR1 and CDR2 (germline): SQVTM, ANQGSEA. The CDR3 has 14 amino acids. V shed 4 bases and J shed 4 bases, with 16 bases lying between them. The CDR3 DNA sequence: TGCAGCGTTGCGTCGGACTTAAGTGGCACTGAAGCTTTCTTT. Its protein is CSVASDLSGTEAFF.

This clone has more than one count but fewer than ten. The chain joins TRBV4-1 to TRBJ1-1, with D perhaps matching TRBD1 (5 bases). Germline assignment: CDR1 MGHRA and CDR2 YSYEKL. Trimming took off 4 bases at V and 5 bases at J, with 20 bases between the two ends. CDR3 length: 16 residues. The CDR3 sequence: CASSPKPIRGDTEAFF. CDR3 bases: TGCGCCAGCAGCCCGAAACCAATACGGGGGGATACTGAAGCTTTCTTT.

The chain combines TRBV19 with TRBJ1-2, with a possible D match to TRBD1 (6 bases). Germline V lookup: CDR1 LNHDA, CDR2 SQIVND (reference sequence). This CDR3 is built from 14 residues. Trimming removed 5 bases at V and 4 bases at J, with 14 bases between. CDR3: CASSPGTRPYGYTF. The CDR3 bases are TGTGCCAGTAGTCCCGGGACAAGACCCTATGGCTACACCTTC. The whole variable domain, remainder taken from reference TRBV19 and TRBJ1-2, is DGGITQSPKYLFRKEGQNVTLSCEQNLNHDAMYWYRQDPGQGLRLIYYSQIVNDFQKGDIAEGYSVSREKKESFPLTVTSAQKNPTAFYLCASSPGTRPYGYTFGSGTRLTVV.

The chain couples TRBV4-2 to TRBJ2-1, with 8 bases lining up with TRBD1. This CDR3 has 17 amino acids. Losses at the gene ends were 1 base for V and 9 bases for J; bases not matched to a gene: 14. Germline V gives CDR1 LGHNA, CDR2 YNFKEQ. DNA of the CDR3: TGTGCCAGCAGCCAAGTATTCGCCCCGGACAGGGTAGTTGAGCAGTTCTTC. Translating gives CASSQVFAPDRVVEQFF.

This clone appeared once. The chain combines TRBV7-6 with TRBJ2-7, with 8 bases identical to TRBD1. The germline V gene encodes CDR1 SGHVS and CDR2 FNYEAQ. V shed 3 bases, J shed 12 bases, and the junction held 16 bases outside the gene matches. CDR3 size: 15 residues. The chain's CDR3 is CASSLGQEITTGAYF. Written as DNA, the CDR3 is TGTGCCAGCAGCTTGGGACAGGAGATAACTACGGGCGCGTACTTC.

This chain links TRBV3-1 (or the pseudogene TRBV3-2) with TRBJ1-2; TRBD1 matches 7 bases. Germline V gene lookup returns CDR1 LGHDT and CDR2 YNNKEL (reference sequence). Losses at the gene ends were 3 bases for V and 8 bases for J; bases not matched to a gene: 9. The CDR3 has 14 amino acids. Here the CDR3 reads CASSQGQSLGGYTF. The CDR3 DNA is TGTGCCAGCAGCCAGGGACAGTCCTTAGGGGGCTACACCTTC.

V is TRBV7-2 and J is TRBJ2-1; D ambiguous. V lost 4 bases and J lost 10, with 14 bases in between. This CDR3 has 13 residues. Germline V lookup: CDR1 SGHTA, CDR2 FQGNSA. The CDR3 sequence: CASSSLRRAEQFF. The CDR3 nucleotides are TGTGCCAGCAGCTCCTTAAGAAGAGCCGAGCAGTTCTTC. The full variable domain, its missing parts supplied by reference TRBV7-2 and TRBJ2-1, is GAGVSQSPSNKVTEKGKDVELRCDPISGHTALYWYRQSLGQGLEFLIYFQGNSAPDKSGLPSDRFSAERTGGSVSTLTIQRTQQEDSAVYLCASSSLRRAEQFFGPGTRLTVL.

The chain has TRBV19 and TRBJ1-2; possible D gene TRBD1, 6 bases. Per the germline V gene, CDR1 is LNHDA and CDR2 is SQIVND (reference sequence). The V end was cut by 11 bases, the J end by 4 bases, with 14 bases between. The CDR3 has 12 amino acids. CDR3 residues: CAARGGSYGYTF. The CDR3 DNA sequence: TGTGCCGCTAGAGGGGGTTCCTATGGCTACACCTTC.

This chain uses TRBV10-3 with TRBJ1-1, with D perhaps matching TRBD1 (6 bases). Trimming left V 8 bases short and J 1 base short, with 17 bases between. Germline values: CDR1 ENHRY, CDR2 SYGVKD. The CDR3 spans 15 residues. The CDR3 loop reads CAIWGQGMANTEAFF. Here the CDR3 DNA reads TGTGCCATCTGGGGCCAGGGGATGGCGAACACTGAAGCTTTCTTT.

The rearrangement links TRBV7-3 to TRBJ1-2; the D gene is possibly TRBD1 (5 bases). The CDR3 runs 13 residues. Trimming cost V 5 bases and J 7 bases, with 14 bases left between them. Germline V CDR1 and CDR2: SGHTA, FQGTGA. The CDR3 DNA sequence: TGTGCCAGCAGCCCGGGGGTCGGGCTTGGCTACACCTTC. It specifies CASSPGVGLGYTF.

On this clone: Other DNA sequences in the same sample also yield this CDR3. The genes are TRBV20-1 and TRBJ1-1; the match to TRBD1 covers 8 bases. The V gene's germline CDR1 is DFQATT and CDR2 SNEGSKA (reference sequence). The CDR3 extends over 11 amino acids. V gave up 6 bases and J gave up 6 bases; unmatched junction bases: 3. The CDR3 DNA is TGCAGTGCCCGGACAGGGCCTGAAGCTTTCTTT. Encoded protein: CSARTGPEAFF.

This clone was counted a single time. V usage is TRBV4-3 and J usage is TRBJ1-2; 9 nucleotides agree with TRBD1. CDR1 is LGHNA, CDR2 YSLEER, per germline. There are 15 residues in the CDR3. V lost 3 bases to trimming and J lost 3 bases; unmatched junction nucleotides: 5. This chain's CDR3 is CASSHTGQGHYGYTF. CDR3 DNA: TGCGCCAGCAGCCATACGGGACAGGGACACTATGGCTACACCTTC.

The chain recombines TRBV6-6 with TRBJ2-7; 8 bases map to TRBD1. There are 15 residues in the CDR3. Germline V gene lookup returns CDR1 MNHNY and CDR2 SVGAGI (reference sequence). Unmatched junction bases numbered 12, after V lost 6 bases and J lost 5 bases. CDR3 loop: CASSLGQGYIHEQYV. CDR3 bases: TGTGCCAGCAGCCTCGGACAGGGTTACATCCACGAGCAGTACGTC.

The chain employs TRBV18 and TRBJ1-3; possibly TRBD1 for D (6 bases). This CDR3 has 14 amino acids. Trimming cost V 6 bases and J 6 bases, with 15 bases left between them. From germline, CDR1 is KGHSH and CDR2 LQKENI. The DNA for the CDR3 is TGTGCCAGCTCTCCTCAGACAGGACTAAACACCATATATTTT. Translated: CASSPQTGLNTIYF.

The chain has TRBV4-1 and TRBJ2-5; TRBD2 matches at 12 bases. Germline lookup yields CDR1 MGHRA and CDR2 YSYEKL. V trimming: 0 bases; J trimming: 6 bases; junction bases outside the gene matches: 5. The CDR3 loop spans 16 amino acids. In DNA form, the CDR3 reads TGCGCCAGCAGCCAAGATACTAGCGGGGGGTTCAAGACCCAGTACTTC. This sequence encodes CASSQDTSGGFKTQYF.

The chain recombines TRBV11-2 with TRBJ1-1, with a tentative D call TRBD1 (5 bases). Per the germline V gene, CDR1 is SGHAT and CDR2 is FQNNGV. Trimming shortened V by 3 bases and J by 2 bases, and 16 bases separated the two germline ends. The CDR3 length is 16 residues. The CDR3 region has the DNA TGTGCCAGCAGCTTCGGGGGGTCGTGGGCCAACACTGAAGCTTTCTTT. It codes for CASSFGGSWANTEAFF.

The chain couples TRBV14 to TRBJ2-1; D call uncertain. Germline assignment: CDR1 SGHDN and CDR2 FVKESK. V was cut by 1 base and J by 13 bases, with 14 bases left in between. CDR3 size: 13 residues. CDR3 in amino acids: CASSQGFSGRQFF. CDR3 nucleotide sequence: TGTGCCAGCAGCCAAGGATTTTCTGGGCGTCAGTTCTTC. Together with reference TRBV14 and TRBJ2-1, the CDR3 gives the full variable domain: EAGVTQFPSHSVIEKGQTVTLRCDPISGHDNLYWYRRVMGKEIKFLLHFVKESKQDESGMPNNRFLAERTGGTYSTLKVQPAELEDSGVYFCASSQGFSGRQFFGPGTRLTVL.

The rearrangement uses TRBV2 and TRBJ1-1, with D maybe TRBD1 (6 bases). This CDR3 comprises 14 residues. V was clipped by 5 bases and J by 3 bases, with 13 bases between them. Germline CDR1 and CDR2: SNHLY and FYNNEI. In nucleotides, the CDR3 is TGTGCCAGCAGTAGGACAGCAAGGGACACTGAAGCTTTCTTT. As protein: CASSRTARDTEAFF.

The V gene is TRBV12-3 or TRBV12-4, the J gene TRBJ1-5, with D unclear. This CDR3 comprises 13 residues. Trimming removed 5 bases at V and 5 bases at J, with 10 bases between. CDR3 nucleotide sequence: TGTGCCAGCAGTAAGAGTGGTGATCAGCCCCAGCATTTT. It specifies CASSKSGDQPQHF.

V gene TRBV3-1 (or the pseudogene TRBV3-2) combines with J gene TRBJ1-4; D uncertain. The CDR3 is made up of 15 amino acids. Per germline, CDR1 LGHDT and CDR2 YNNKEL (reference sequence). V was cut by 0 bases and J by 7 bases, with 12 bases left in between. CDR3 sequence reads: CASSQDRGESEKLFF. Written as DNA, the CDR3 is TGTGCCAGCAGCCAAGATCGTGGGGAGAGTGAAAAACTGTTTTTT.

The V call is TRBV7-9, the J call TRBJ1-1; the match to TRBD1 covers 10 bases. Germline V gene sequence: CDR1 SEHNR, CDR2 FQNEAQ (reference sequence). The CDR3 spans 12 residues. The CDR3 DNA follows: TGTACCGGAGACAGGGGGCGAACTGAAGCTTTCTTT. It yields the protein CTGDRGRTEAFF.

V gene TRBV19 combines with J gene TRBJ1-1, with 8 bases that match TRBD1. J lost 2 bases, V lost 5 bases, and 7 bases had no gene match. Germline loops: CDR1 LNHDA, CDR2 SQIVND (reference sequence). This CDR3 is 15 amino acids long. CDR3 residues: CASSPWTGRNTEAFF. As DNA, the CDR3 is TGTGCCAGTAGTCCATGGACAGGGCGAAACACTGAAGCTTTCTTT.

CDR3 amino acids: CASSYSLDRTLGYTF. CDR3 bases: TGTGCCAGCAGTTACTCGCTTGACAGGACCCTCGGCTACACCTTC. The chain joins TRBV6-5 to TRBJ1-2; D possibly corresponds to TRBD1 (6 bases). Per germline, CDR1 MNHEY and CDR2 SVGAGI. V was cut by 0 bases and J by 8 bases, with 16 bases left in between. This CDR3 comprises 15 residues.

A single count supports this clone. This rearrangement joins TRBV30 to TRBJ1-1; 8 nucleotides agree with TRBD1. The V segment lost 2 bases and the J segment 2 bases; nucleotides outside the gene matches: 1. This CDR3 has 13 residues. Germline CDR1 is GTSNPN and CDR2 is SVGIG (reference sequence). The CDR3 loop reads CAWSSGGNTEAFF. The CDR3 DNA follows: TGTGCCTGGAGTTCAGGGGGCAACACTGAAGCTTTCTTT.

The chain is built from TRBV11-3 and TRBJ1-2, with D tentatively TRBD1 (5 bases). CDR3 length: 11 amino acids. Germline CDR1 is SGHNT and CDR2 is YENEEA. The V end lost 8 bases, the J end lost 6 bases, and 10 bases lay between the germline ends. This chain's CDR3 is CASGAENGYTF. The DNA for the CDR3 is TGTGCCAGCGGGGCAGAAAATGGCTACACCTTC.

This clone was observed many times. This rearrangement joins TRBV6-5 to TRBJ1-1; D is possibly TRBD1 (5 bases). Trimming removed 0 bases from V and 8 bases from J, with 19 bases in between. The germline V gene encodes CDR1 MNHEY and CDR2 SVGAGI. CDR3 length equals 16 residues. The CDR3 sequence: CASSYSSFRGFSEAFF. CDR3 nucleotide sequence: TGTGCCAGCAGTTACTCGAGCTTTCGGGGGTTTTCCGAAGCTTTCTTT.

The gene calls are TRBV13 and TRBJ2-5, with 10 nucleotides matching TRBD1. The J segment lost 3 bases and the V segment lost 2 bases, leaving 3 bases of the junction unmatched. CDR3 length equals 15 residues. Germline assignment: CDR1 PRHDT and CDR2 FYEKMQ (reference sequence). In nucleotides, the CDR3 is TGTGCCAGCAGCTTAACGGGGACAGGGGAAGAGACCCAGTACTTC. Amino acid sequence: CASSLTGTGEETQYF.

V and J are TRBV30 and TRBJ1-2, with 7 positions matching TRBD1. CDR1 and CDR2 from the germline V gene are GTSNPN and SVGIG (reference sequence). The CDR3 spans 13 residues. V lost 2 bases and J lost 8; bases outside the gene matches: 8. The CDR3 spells CAWSPGQRSGYTF. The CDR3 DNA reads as TGTGCCTGGAGTCCGGGACAGCGGTCAGGCTACACCTTC.